This T cell receptor beta chain was identified during a study of response to subunit inactivated influenza vaccine. This CDR3 contains 13 residues. The germline gives CDR1 MNHEY, CDR2 SVGEGT. V shed 6 bases and J shed 8 bases, with 13 bases lying between them. A single record per CDR3 protein comes from TCRdb applying MiXCR to the RT-PCR reads. Seen here are hundreds of thousands of distinct CDR3 sequences, 11% to 15% observed once, and the top ten hold approximately 7%. This TCR derives from a man aged 50 or older who received an inactivated influenza vaccine. This specimen was PBMCs from blood, taken 14 to 15 days before vaccination. This chain joins TRBV6-2 or TRBV6-3 and TRBJ2-2; D unclear. The CDR3 coding sequence is TGTGCCAGCAGAACGACACGGAATGGGGAGCTGTTTTTT. Translation gives CASRTTRNGELFF.